Below, 10 T cell receptor beta chains from the same sample are listed, as sequenced in a study of CD8+ T cells in alopecia areata. Treatment here: oral pan-JAK inhibitor, 5-10 mg twice daily. Once RNA had been extracted, it was reverse transcribed into cDNA to act as the sequencing template. Here immunoSEQ multiplex PCR was the method, and the copy in TCRdb shows in-frame clones only, minus some. The sample has a few hundred thousand clones, around 64% seen once. The source material was CD4+ T cells sorted from blood, sampled around week 53, from a patient treated with tofacitinib. The receptors originated from a human donor with alopecia areata.

As regards this clone: Other DNA variants within this sample encode the same CDR3. This rearrangement joins TRBV7-2 to TRBJ2-5; D not resolved. Trimming took 3 bases from V and 5 from J, leaving 4 bases between them. The CDR3 is made up of 11 amino acids. CDR1 and CDR2 (germline): SGHTA, FQGNSA. Written as DNA, the CDR3 is TGTGCCAGCAGCTTCGGTGAGACCCAGTACTTC. It yields the protein CASSFGETQYF.

On this clone itself: One junction end does not reproduce the germline sequence, and a read error may be involved. The chain links TRBV6-1 to TRBJ2-5, with no clear D. Germline V CDR1 and CDR2: MNHNS, SASEGT. This CDR3 spans 10 amino acids. The CDR3 sequence is CASREETQYF. DNA of the CDR3: TGTGCCAGCAGAGAAGAGACCCAGTACTTC.

This clone has only a few counts. V is TRBV7-3 and J is TRBJ1-1, with D unclear. The CDR3 contains 14 residues. Germline lookup yields CDR1 SGHTA and CDR2 FQGTGA. The V end lost 1 base, the J end lost 0 bases, and 6 bases lay between the germline ends. In nucleotides, the CDR3 is TGTGCCAGCAGCTTAATGCCCCTGAACACTGAAGCTTTCTTT. It codes for CASSLMPLNTEAFF.

This clone has more than one count but fewer than ten. The chain has TRBV7-2 and TRBJ2-7; D is unresolved. V was pared by 1 base and J by 1 base, with 11 bases between. This CDR3 region has 15 residues. CDR1 is SGHTA and CDR2 is FQGNSA in the germline V gene. CDR3 nucleotide sequence: TGTGCCAGCAGCTTAGGGGGTCCAGCTTCCTACGAGCAGTACTTC. It encodes CASSLGGPASYEQYF.

The V call is TRBV4-2, the J call TRBJ2-5; D might be TRBD2 (5 bases). There are 12 residues in the CDR3. V lost 4 bases to trimming and J lost 4 bases, with 7 bases between them. Germline V lookup: CDR1 LGHNA, CDR2 YNFKEQ. CDR3 sequence (DNA): TGTGCCAGCAGCCCTCGGGGAGAGACCCAGTACTTC. This codes for CASSPRGETQYF.

To note about this clone: The same CDR3 also results from other DNA sequences found in this sample. The DNA of the CDR3 is TGCAGCGTACTAGGTGGAAACATTCAGTACTTC. Encoded protein: CSVLGGNIQYF. The genes are TRBV29-1 and TRBJ2-4; possible D gene TRBD2, 5 bases. The CDR3 spans 11 residues. V was shortened by 6 bases and J by 6 bases, with 9 bases between the two germline ends. Germline V gene sequence: CDR1 SQVTM, CDR2 ANQGSEA.

J is TRBJ1-2 and V is TRBV25-1; TRBD1 aligns across 8 bases. Looked up from germline, CDR1 is MGHDK and CDR2 is SYGVNS. The CDR3 covers 14 residues. After removal of 5 bases from V and 4 bases from J, the junction contained 6 bases not matched to a gene. The CDR3 sequence is CASSFQGAGYGYTF. CDR3 nucleotides: TGTGCCAGCAGTTTCCAGGGGGCGGGCTATGGCTACACCTTC.

This clone occurred once. CDR3 in amino acids: CSASAGGAGANVLTF. CDR3 in DNA: TGCAGCGCCTCTGCAGGGGGCGCCGGGGCCAACGTCCTGACTTTC. This rearrangement joins TRBV29-1 to TRBJ2-6; 8 nucleotides line up with TRBD1. Germline V gene sequence: CDR1 SQVTM, CDR2 ANQGSEA. CDR3 length equals 15 residues. V trimming: 7 bases; J trimming: 4 bases; junction bases outside the gene matches: 9. Filled out from reference TRBV29-1 and TRBJ2-6, the complete variable domain reads SAVISQKPSRDICQRGTSLTIQCQVDSQVTMMFWYRQQPGQSLTLIATANQGSEATYESGFVIDKFPISRPNLTFSTLTVSNMSPEDSSIYLCSASAGGAGANVLTFGAGSRLTVL.

This clone was found once. This rearrangement joins TRBV6-1 to TRBJ2-1; weak D call: TRBD2 (6 bases). The CDR3 spans 14 residues. In germline, CDR1 is MNHNS, CDR2 SASEGT. V was trimmed by 4 bases and J by 3 bases, leaving 10 bases between them. The CDR3 loop is CASSVPGGYNEQFF. The CDR3 DNA reads TGTGCCAGCAGTGTACCCGGGGGCTACAATGAGCAGTTCTTC.

In this sample, this clone turned up a few times. Other DNA sequences from this sample encode an identical CDR3 as well. V gene TRBV29-1 combines with J gene TRBJ2-1; D ambiguous. The CDR3 has 9 amino acids. V was pared by 2 bases and J by 7 bases, with 0 bases between. Germline CDR1 is SQVTM and CDR2 is ANQGSEA. The CDR3 loop reads CSVENEQFF. CDR3 coding DNA: TGCAGCGTTGAAAATGAGCAGTTCTTC.